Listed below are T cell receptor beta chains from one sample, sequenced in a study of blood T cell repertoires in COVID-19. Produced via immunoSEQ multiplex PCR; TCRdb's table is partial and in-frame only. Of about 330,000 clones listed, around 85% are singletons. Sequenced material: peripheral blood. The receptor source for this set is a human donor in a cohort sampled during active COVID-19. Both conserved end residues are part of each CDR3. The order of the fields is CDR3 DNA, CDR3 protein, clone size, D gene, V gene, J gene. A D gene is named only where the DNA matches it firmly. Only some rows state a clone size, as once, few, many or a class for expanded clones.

CDR3nt: TGTGCTAGTGGTTTGGCACAGATTTATGGCTACACCTTC; CDR3aa: CASGLAQIYGYTF; abundance: NA; d_gene: NA; v_gene: TRBV12-5; j_gene: TRBJ1-2
CDR3nt: TGTGCCAGCAGTGGAAAGTTAGCAGGGGGGTCCCGAGATACGCAGTATTTT; CDR3aa: CASSGKLAGGSRDTQYF; abundance: NA; d_gene: NA; v_gene: TRBV2; j_gene: TRBJ2-3
CDR3nt: TGTGCCAGCAGACGAGGAAACAGGGAAGAAGAGACCCAGTACTTC; CDR3aa: CASRRGNREEETQYF; abundance: NA; d_gene: NA; v_gene: TRBV2; j_gene: TRBJ2-5
CDR3nt: TGTGCCAGCAGCTTTACCGGGAATGGCTACACCTTC; CDR3aa: CASSFTGNGYTF; abundance: NA; d_gene: NA; v_gene: TRBV5-4; j_gene: TRBJ1-2
CDR3nt: TGTGCAAGTCGCTTAGTGGCAGGGGGTTTTCATTCACCCCTCCACTTT; CDR3aa: CASRLVAGGFHSPLHF; abundance: once; d_gene: NA; v_gene: TRBV12-2; j_gene: TRBJ1-6
CDR3nt: TGTGCCAGCAGTGATCGTCAGCCCCAGCATTTT; CDR3aa: CASSDRQPQHF; abundance: NA; d_gene: NA; v_gene: TRBV6-1; j_gene: TRBJ1-5
CDR3nt: TGTGCCAGTAGTATGACAAGCTCTGGAAACACCATATATTTT; CDR3aa: CASSMTSSGNTIYF; abundance: NA; d_gene: NA; v_gene: TRBV19; j_gene: TRBJ1-3
CDR3nt: TGTGCCAGCAGTCCCGGACAGGGGTGGGGCGAGCAGTACTTC; CDR3aa: CASSPGQGWGEQYF; abundance: once; d_gene: TRBD1; v_gene: TRBV2; j_gene: TRBJ2-7
CDR3nt: TGTGCCAGCAGCCTGGACAGGGTGAACACTGAAGCTTTCTTT; CDR3aa: CASSLDRVNTEAFF; abundance: NA; d_gene: TRBD1; v_gene: TRBV6-5; j_gene: TRBJ1-1
CDR3nt: TGTGCCAGCAGCTTACTAGCGAACACTGAAGCTTTCTTT; CDR3aa: CASSLLANTEAFF; abundance: few; d_gene: NA; v_gene: TRBV7-3; j_gene: TRBJ1-1
CDR3nt: TGTGCCAGCAGTCCCGGGAGGGACACTGAAGCTTTCTTT; CDR3aa: CASSPGRDTEAFF; abundance: NA; d_gene: NA; v_gene: TRBV27; j_gene: TRBJ1-1
CDR3nt: TGTGCCACCAGTGAGAACAGCAATGAGCAGTTCTTC; CDR3aa: CATSENSNEQFF; abundance: NA; d_gene: NA; v_gene: TRBV24-1; j_gene: TRBJ2-1
CDR3nt: TGTGCCAGCGAAGACCAAACAGGGGGTGGCACTGAAGCTTTCTTT; CDR3aa: CASEDQTGGGTEAFF; abundance: once; d_gene: TRBD1; v_gene: TRBV2; j_gene: TRBJ1-1
CDR3nt: TGCGCCAGCAGTGAGAGGACTAGCGCACCGAGGGATACGCAGTATTTT; CDR3aa: CASSERTSAPRDTQYF; abundance: many; d_gene: TRBD2; v_gene: TRBV10-1; j_gene: TRBJ2-3
CDR3nt: TGTGCCAGCAGCGCGGACAGGAACACTGAAGCTTTCTTT; CDR3aa: CASSADRNTEAFF; abundance: once; d_gene: NA; v_gene: TRBV2; j_gene: TRBJ1-1
CDR3nt: TGTGCCACCAGCACCCGGGACAGGGAGGACATTCAGTACTTC; CDR3aa: CATSTRDREDIQYF; abundance: NA; d_gene: TRBD1; v_gene: TRBV15; j_gene: TRBJ2-4
CDR3nt: TGTGCCAGCAGTTTTGACAGGTATAATGAAAAACTGTTTTTT; CDR3aa: CASSFDRYNEKLFF; abundance: NA; d_gene: NA; v_gene: TRBV2; j_gene: TRBJ1-4
CDR3nt: TGTGCCAGCAGTTCCTATACAGGGTCCGGCTACGAGCAGTACTTC; CDR3aa: CASSSYTGSGYEQYF; abundance: NA; d_gene: NA; v_gene: TRBV2; j_gene: TRBJ2-7
CDR3nt: TGTGCCAGCAGCGCCCGGGACAGAGAGTGGGGAGCTTTCTTT; CDR3aa: CASSARDREWGAFF; abundance: NA; d_gene: TRBD1; v_gene: TRBV9; j_gene: TRBJ1-1
CDR3nt: TGTGCCAGCAGTTTGAGAGGTGATACGCAGTATTTT; CDR3aa: CASSLRGDTQYF; abundance: few; d_gene: NA; v_gene: TRBV12-3/TRBV12-4; j_gene: TRBJ2-3
CDR3nt: TGTGCCAGCAGTGAGGGGACAGGGGCCACTGAAGCTTTCTTT; CDR3aa: CASSEGTGATEAFF; abundance: NA; d_gene: TRBD1; v_gene: TRBV2; j_gene: TRBJ1-1
CDR3nt: TGTGCCAGCAGCTTAAGACAGCCGCCCAGTAATGGCTACACCTTC; CDR3aa: CASSLRQPPSNGYTF; abundance: once; d_gene: NA; v_gene: TRBV5-6; j_gene: TRBJ1-2
CDR3nt: TGTGCCAGCAGCGTCCTTGACAGCTCCTCTGGAAACACCATATATTTT; CDR3aa: CASSVLDSSSGNTIYF; abundance: many; d_gene: NA; v_gene: TRBV9; j_gene: TRBJ1-3
CDR3nt: TGTGCCACCAGTGAAGGACTAGCGGGGTACCAAGAGACCCAGTACTTC; CDR3aa: CATSEGLAGYQETQYF; abundance: NA; d_gene: TRBD2; v_gene: TRBV24-1; j_gene: TRBJ2-5
CDR3nt: TGTGCCAGCAGTAGGACAGGGAATGGCTACACCTTC; CDR3aa: CASSRTGNGYTF; abundance: NA; d_gene: TRBD1; v_gene: TRBV6-5; j_gene: TRBJ1-2
CDR3nt: TGTGCCTGGAGCGCCGGAGTGGGTTCCTACGAGCAGTACTTC; CDR3aa: CAWSAGVGSYEQYF; abundance: NA; d_gene: NA; v_gene: TRBV30; j_gene: TRBJ2-7
CDR3nt: TGTGCCAGCAGTTTAAATCTCCCAAGGGGGAATCAGCCCCAGCATTTT; CDR3aa: CASSLNLPRGNQPQHF; abundance: NA; d_gene: NA; v_gene: TRBV27; j_gene: TRBJ1-5
CDR3nt: TGTGCCAGCAGCCAGGGGACAGGGGGGTATCAGCCCCAGCATTTT; CDR3aa: CASSQGTGGYQPQHF; abundance: NA; d_gene: TRBD1; v_gene: TRBV3-1/TRBV3-2; j_gene: TRBJ1-5
CDR3nt: TGTGCCAGCAGCTTAGCCAGCTTGGGGGCTAGAAACATTCAGTACTTC; CDR3aa: CASSLASLGARNIQYF; abundance: once; d_gene: NA; v_gene: TRBV7-9; j_gene: TRBJ2-4
CDR3nt: TGTGCCAGCAGCCCCCGGTTGTACATTCAGTACTTC; CDR3aa: CASSPRLYIQYF; abundance: NA; d_gene: NA; v_gene: TRBV21-1; j_gene: TRBJ2-4
CDR3nt: TGTGCCAGCTCACCTAATCCTCCGGGACAGGGACAGCAGCCCCAGCATTTT; CDR3aa: CASSPNPPGQGQQPQHF; abundance: few; d_gene: TRBD1; v_gene: TRBV18; j_gene: TRBJ1-5
CDR3nt: TGCAGCGTAAAGGGGGGGCACTCCTACGAGCAGTACTTC; CDR3aa: CSVKGGHSYEQYF; abundance: NA; d_gene: NA; v_gene: TRBV29-1; j_gene: TRBJ2-7
CDR3nt: TGCAGCGTTAAACGGACTAGCGGGGAAGAGACCCAGTACTTC; CDR3aa: CSVKRTSGEETQYF; abundance: NA; d_gene: TRBD2; v_gene: TRBV29-1; j_gene: TRBJ2-5
CDR3nt: TGTGCCACCAGTGGAGGAAACACAGATACGCAGTATTTT; CDR3aa: CATSGGNTDTQYF; abundance: NA; d_gene: NA; v_gene: TRBV24-1; j_gene: TRBJ2-3
CDR3nt: TGTGCCAGTAGAGATCTACAGGGTTGGAACACTGAAGCTTTCTTT; CDR3aa: CASRDLQGWNTEAFF; abundance: NA; d_gene: NA; v_gene: TRBV19; j_gene: TRBJ1-1
CDR3nt: TGTGCCAGCAGCCCGTTACCGGGACAGGGAGGTTCACCCCTCCACTTT; CDR3aa: CASSPLPGQGGSPLHF; abundance: NA; d_gene: TRBD1; v_gene: TRBV7-9; j_gene: TRBJ1-6
CDR3nt: TGTGCCAGCAGCGTTACAACGGCGGGCACTGAAGCTTTCTTT; CDR3aa: CASSVTTAGTEAFF; abundance: NA; d_gene: NA; v_gene: TRBV9; j_gene: TRBJ1-1
CDR3nt: TGTGCCAGCAGTTTCATCGGCCAAGAGACCCAGTACTTC; CDR3aa: CASSFIGQETQYF; abundance: NA; d_gene: NA; v_gene: TRBV12-3/TRBV12-4; j_gene: TRBJ2-5
CDR3nt: TGTGCCAGCTCACCCGACAGCAACGGAAACACCATATATTTT; CDR3aa: CASSPDSNGNTIYF; abundance: NA; d_gene: NA; v_gene: TRBV18; j_gene: TRBJ1-3
CDR3nt: TGTGCTAGTGGCGAGGGACAGATGAACACCGGGGAGCTGTTTTTT; CDR3aa: CASGEGQMNTGELFF; abundance: NA; d_gene: TRBD1; v_gene: TRBV12-5; j_gene: TRBJ2-2
CDR3nt: TGTGCCAGCAGCCCCGCGACAGGGATAAGCACAGATACGCAGTATTTT; CDR3aa: CASSPATGISTDTQYF; abundance: NA; d_gene: TRBD1; v_gene: TRBV9; j_gene: TRBJ2-3
CDR3nt: TGTGCCTGGAGGGGGGGGTCCTATGGCTACACCTTC; CDR3aa: CAWRGGSYGYTF; abundance: NA; d_gene: NA; v_gene: TRBV30; j_gene: TRBJ1-2
CDR3nt: TGTGCTAGTGGTTTGGACGGGGACACTGAAGCTTTCTTT; CDR3aa: CASGLDGDTEAFF; abundance: NA; d_gene: NA; v_gene: TRBV12-5; j_gene: TRBJ1-1
CDR3nt: TGTGCCAGCGGCGACCGGGACAAACACCCCTTTGGGGAAAAACTGTTTTTT; CDR3aa: CASGDRDKHPFGEKLFF; abundance: NA; d_gene: NA; v_gene: TRBV2; j_gene: TRBJ1-4
CDR3nt: TGCGCCAGCAGCCAAGATCCGAAGGGGTCAGCGGGGAGGACCGGGGAGCTGTTTTTT; CDR3aa: CASSQDPKGSAGRTGELFF; abundance: few; d_gene: TRBD2; v_gene: TRBV4-1; j_gene: TRBJ2-2
CDR3nt: TGTGCCAGCAGCCAATGGCAGGGGACCTACACCTTC; CDR3aa: CASSQWQGTYTF; abundance: NA; d_gene: NA; v_gene: TRBV3-1/TRBV3-2; j_gene: TRBJ1-2
CDR3nt: TGCGCCAGCAGAGGACAGGCCTTCTATAGCAATCAGCCCCAGCATTTT; CDR3aa: CASRGQAFYSNQPQHF; abundance: NA; d_gene: TRBD1; v_gene: TRBV4-1; j_gene: TRBJ1-5
CDR3nt: TGTGCCACCAGCAGGTCGAAAGGGGCAACTAATGAAAAACTGTTTTTT; CDR3aa: CATSRSKGATNEKLFF; abundance: once; d_gene: NA; v_gene: TRBV15; j_gene: TRBJ1-4
CDR3nt: TGTGCCAGCAGCTTATCGAGTGCCACAGATACGCAGTATTTT; CDR3aa: CASSLSSATDTQYF; abundance: NA; d_gene: NA; v_gene: TRBV7-3; j_gene: TRBJ2-3
CDR3nt: TGTGCCAGCCTCCTCAGGGGAGACTATGGCTACACCTTC; CDR3aa: CASLLRGDYGYTF; abundance: NA; d_gene: NA; v_gene: TRBV13; j_gene: TRBJ1-2
CDR3nt: TGTGCCAGCAGTGATGGTGTAGCGAACTATGGCTACACCTTC; CDR3aa: CASSDGVANYGYTF; abundance: NA; d_gene: NA; v_gene: TRBV25-1; j_gene: TRBJ1-2
CDR3nt: TGTGCCAGTAGTAAAGGGCGGGGGTTCTACAATGAGCAGTTCTTC; CDR3aa: CASSKGRGFYNEQFF; abundance: NA; d_gene: TRBD2; v_gene: TRBV19; j_gene: TRBJ2-1
CDR3nt: TGTGCCAGCAGCACGGCGGGCTTCACAGATACGCAGTATTTT; CDR3aa: CASSTAGFTDTQYF; abundance: NA; d_gene: NA; v_gene: TRBV7-3; j_gene: TRBJ2-3
CDR3nt: TGTGCCAGCAGCTCTACGGGACAGGTTTACTACGAGCAGTACTTC; CDR3aa: CASSSTGQVYYEQYF; abundance: NA; d_gene: TRBD1; v_gene: TRBV11-1; j_gene: TRBJ2-7
CDR3nt: TGTGCCAGTACCCTATCGGACAGGGGCATAAATCAGCCCCAGCATTTT; CDR3aa: CASTLSDRGINQPQHF; abundance: few; d_gene: TRBD1; v_gene: TRBV19; j_gene: TRBJ1-5
CDR3nt: TGTGCCAGCTCACCACAGGGTGTCGGGGTGAGAAACACTGAAGCTTTCTTT; CDR3aa: CASSPQGVGVRNTEAFF; abundance: NA; d_gene: NA; v_gene: TRBV18; j_gene: TRBJ1-1
CDR3nt: TGTGCCAGCAGCCAAACGGGACATTCTTTCTCTGGGGCCAACGTCCTGACTTTC; CDR3aa: CASSQTGHSFSGANVLTF; abundance: NA; d_gene: NA; v_gene: TRBV14; j_gene: TRBJ2-6
CDR3nt: TGTGCCTGGAGTGCCCTAACGAGAGCAGATACGCAGTATTTT; CDR3aa: CAWSALTRADTQYF; abundance: NA; d_gene: NA; v_gene: TRBV30; j_gene: TRBJ2-3
CDR3nt: TGTGCCTGGCTGGGGGACAGGGTGATCTTT; CDR3aa: CAWLGDRVIF; abundance: NA; d_gene: TRBD1; v_gene: TRBV30; j_gene: TRBJ1-1